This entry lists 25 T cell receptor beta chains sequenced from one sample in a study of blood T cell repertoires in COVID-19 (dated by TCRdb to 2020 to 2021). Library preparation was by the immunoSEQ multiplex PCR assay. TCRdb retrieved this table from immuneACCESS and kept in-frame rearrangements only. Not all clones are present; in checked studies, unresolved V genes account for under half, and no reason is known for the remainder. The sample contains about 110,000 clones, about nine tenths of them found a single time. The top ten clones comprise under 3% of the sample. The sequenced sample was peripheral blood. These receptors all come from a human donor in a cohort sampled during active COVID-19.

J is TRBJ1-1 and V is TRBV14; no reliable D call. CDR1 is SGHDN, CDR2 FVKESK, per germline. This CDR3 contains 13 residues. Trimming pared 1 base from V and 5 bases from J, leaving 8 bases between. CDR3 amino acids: CASSQVSATEAFF. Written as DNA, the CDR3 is TGTGCCAGCAGCCAAGTGAGTGCAACTGAAGCTTTCTTT.

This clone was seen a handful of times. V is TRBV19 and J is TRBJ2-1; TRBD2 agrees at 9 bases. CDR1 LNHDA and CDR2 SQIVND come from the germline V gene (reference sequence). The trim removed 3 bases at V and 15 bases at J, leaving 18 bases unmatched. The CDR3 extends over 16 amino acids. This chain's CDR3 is CASSIHPTTSGPVRFF. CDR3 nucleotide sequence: TGTGCCAGTAGTATCCACCCCACCACTAGCGGGCCCGTAAGGTTCTTC.

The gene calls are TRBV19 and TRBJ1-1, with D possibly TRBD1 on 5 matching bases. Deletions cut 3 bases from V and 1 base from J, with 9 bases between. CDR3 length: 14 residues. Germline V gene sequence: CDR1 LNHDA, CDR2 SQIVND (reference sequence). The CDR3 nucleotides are TGTGCCAGTAGTATCAGGGCTGGGAACACTGAAGCTTTCTTT. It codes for CASSIRAGNTEAFF.

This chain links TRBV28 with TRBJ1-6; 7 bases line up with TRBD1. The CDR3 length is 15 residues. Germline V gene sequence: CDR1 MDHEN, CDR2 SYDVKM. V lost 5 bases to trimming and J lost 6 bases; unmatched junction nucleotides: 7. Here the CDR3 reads CASSTQDRPNSPLHF. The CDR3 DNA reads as TGTGCCAGCAGTACCCAGGACAGGCCTAATTCACCCCTCCACTTT. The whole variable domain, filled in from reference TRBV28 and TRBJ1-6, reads DVKVTQSSRYLVKRTGEKVFLECVQDMDHENMFWYRQDPGLGLRLIYFSYDVKMKEKGDIPEGYSVSREKKERFSLILESASTNQTSMYLCASSTQDRPNSPLHFGNGTRLTVT.

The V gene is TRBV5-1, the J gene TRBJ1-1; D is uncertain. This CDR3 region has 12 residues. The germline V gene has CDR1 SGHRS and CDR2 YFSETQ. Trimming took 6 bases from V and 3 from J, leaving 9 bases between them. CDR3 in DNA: TGCGCCAGCACCGCCGGGGACACTGAAGCTTTCTTT. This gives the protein CASTAGDTEAFF.

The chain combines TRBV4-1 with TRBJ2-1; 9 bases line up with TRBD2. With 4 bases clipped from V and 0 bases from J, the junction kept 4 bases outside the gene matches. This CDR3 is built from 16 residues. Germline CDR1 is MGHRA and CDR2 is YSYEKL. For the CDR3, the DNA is TGCGCCAGCAGCCTCCTTAGCGGGAGCTCCTACAATGAGCAGTTCTTC. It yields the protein CASSLLSGSSYNEQFF.

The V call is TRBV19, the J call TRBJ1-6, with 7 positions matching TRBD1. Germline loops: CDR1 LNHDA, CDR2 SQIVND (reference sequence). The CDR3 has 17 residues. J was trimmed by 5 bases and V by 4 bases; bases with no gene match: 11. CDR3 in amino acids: CASSRWTGLGDNSPLHF. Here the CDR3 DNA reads TGTGCCAGTAGTAGGTGGACAGGATTAGGCGATAATTCACCCCTCCACTTT.

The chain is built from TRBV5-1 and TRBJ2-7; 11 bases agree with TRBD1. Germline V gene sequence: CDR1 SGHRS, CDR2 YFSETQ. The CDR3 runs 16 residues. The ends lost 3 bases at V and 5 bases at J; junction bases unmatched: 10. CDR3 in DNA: TGCGCCAGCAGCTCTAGTCCCGGGACAGGGGGAGACGAGCAGTACTTC. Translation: CASSSSPGTGGDEQYF.

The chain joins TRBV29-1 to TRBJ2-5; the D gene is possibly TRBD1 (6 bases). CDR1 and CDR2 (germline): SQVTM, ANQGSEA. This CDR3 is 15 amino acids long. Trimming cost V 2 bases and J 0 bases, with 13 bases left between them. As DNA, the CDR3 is TGCAGCGTTGAATCGGCCGACAGGTACCAAGAGACCCAGTACTTC. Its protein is CSVESADRYQETQYF. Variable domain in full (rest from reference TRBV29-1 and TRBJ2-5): SAVISQKPSRDICQRGTSLTIQCQVDSQVTMMFWYRQQPGQSLTLIATANQGSEATYESGFVIDKFPISRPNLTFSTLTVSNMSPEDSSIYLCSVESADRYQETQYFGPGTRLLVL.

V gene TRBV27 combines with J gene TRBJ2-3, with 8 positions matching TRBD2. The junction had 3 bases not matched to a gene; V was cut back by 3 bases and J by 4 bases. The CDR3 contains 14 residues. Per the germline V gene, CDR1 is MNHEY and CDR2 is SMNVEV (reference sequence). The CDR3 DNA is TGTGCCAGCAGTTTGGGCGGGGGGCCAGATACGCAGTATTTT. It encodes CASSLGGGPDTQYF.

The chain's CDR3 is CASSTTTSGRFAGEQFF. In DNA, the CDR3 is TGTGCCAGCAGCACCACGACTAGTGGGCGGTTCGCGGGTGAGCAGTTCTTC. The gene calls are TRBV7-9 and TRBJ2-1, with D maybe TRBD2 (6 bases). From germline, CDR1 is SEHNR and CDR2 FQNEAQ (reference sequence). CDR3 length equals 17 residues. V shed 5 bases and J shed 9 bases, with 26 bases lying between them.

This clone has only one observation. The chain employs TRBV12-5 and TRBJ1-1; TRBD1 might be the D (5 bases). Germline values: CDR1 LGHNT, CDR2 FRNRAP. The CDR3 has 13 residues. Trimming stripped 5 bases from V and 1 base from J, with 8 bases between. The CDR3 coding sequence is TGTGCTAGTGGTCTCGGGGGGAACACTGAAGCTTTCTTT. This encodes CASGLGGNTEAFF.

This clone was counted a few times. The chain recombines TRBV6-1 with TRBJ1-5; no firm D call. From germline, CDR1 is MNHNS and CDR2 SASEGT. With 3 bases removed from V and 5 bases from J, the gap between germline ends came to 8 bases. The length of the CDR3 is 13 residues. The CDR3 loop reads CASSDRSYQPQHF. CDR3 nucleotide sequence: TGTGCCAGCAGTGATAGGAGTTATCAGCCCCAGCATTTT.

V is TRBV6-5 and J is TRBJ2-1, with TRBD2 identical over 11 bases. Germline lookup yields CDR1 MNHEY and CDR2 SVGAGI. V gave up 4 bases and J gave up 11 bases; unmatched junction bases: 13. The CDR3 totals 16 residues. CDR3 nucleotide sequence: TGTGCCAGCAGTTTCGGACTAGCGGGTAGTCATGGGCAGCAGTTCTTC. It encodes CASSFGLAGSHGQQFF.

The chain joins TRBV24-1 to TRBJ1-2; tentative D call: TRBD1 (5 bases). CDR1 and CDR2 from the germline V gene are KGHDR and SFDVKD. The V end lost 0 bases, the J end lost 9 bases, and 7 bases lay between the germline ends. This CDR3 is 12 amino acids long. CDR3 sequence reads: CATSDLEDSYTF. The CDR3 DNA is TGTGCCACCAGTGATTTGGAGGACAGCTACACCTTC.

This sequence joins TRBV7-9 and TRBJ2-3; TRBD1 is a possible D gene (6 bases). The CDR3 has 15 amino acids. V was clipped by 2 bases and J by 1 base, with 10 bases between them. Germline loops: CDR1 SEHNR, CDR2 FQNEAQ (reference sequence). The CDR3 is CASSLLDSGTDTQYF. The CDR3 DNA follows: TGTGCCAGCAGCTTATTGGACAGCGGCACAGATACGCAGTATTTT.

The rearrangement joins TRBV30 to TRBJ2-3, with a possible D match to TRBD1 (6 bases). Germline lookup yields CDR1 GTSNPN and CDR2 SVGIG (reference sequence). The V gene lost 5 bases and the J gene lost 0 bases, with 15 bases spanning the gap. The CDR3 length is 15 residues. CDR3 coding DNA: TGTGCCTGGGCCCCAGGGGTTATCAGCACAGATACGCAGTATTTT. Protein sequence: CAWAPGVISTDTQYF.

Here the CDR3 reads CASSLLEGQDQETQYF. CDR3 DNA: TGTGCCAGTAGTCTATTGGAGGGACAGGATCAAGAGACCCAGTACTTC. The chain employs TRBV19 and TRBJ2-5; 8 bases fit TRBD1. The CDR3 has 16 residues. V trimming: 5 bases; J trimming: 2 bases; junction bases outside the gene matches: 10. Germline V lookup: CDR1 LNHDA, CDR2 SQIVND (reference sequence).

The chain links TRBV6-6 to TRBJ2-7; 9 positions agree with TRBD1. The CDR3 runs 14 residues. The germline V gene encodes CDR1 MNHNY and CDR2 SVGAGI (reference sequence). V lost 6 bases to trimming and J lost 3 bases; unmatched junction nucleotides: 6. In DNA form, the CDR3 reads TGTGCCAGCAGGACGAGGGACAGGGTCTACGAGCAGTACTTC. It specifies CASRTRDRVYEQYF.

CDR3 nucleotide sequence: TGTGCCAGCGGCTCCCCGGGAGTACATGAGCAGTTCTTC. This translates into CASGSPGVHEQFF. The chain uses TRBV6-5 and TRBJ2-1, with D perhaps TRBD2 (6 bases). The V and J ends lost 8 bases and 8 bases respectively, with 16 bases between them. The CDR3 loop spans 13 amino acids. Per germline, CDR1 MNHEY and CDR2 SVGAGI.

The CDR3 DNA reads TGTGCCAGCAGGGAGGGCCCTTCAGAGACCCAGTACTTC. Translated: CASREGPSETQYF. V gene TRBV7-9 combines with J gene TRBJ2-5; D perhaps matches TRBD2 (6 bases). The germline V and J ends were trimmed by 6 bases and 4 bases, with 12 bases remaining between them. Germline V gives CDR1 SEHNR, CDR2 FQNEAQ (reference sequence). The CDR3 is 13 amino acids.

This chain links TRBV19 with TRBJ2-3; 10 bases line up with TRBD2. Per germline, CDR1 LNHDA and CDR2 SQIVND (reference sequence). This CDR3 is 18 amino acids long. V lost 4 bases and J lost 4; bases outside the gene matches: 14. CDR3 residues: CASSTPTRTSGWPDTQYF. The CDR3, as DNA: TGTGCCAGTAGTACCCCTACCCGGACTAGCGGTTGGCCAGATACGCAGTATTTT.

The CDR3 coding sequence is TGTGCCAGCACCGACGTTCAGGGTCGTGCTGAAGCTTTCTTT. Translation gives CASTDVQGRAEAFF. The rearrangement uses TRBV6-5 and TRBJ1-1; tentative D call: TRBD1 (5 bases). CDR1 and CDR2 (germline): MNHEY, SVGAGI. The ends were cut back, 7 bases at V and 6 bases at J, with 18 bases in the middle. This CDR3 spans 14 amino acids.

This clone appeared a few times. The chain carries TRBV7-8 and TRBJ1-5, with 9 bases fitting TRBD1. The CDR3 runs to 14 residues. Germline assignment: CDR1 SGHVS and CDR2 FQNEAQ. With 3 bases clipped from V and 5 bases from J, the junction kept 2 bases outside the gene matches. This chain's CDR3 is CASSFTGGDQPQHF. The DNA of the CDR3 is TGTGCCAGCAGCTTTACAGGGGGCGATCAGCCCCAGCATTTT.

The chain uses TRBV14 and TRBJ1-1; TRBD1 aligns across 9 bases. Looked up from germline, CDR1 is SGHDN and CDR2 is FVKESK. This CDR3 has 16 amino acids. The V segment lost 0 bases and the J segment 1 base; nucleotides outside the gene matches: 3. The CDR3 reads CASSQETGGENTEAFF. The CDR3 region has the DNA TGTGCCAGCAGCCAAGAAACAGGGGGCGAGAACACTGAAGCTTTCTTT.